These 25 T cell receptor beta chains were all obtained from the same sample, sequenced in a study of human versus mouse CDR3 diversity and MHC coevolution. Sequencing used immunoSEQ multiplex PCR; TCRdb keeps in-frame clones, though not all of them. The sample has about 73,000 clones; just under 95% are singletons. Sequenced input: naive CD4+ T cells from blood. Sample subset: CD45RO-negative CD62L-positive naive CD4 T cells. The origin of the receptors is a person between 25 and 75 years old in good health.

The genes are TRBV6-5 and TRBJ1-2; no reliable D call. Germline V CDR1 and CDR2: MNHEY, SVGAGI. The CDR3 contains 11 residues. V dropped 9 bases and J dropped 4 bases, with 9 bases sitting between them. CDR3 region: CASSPAYGYTF. CDR3 in DNA: TGTGCCAGTAGCCCGGCCTATGGCTACACCTTC.

The J gene is TRBJ2-3, the V gene TRBV5-1; tentatively, D is TRBD2 (5 bases). The germline V and J ends were trimmed by 5 bases and 6 bases, with 10 bases remaining between them. The CDR3 extends over 12 amino acids. Looked up from germline, CDR1 is SGHRS and CDR2 is YFSETQ. Here the CDR3 DNA reads TGCGCCAGCAGGAATGAGGGTGATACGCAGTATTTT. Translated: CASRNEGDTQYF.

The chain uses TRBV7-2 and TRBJ2-3; 9 bases are shared with TRBD2. After removal of 4 bases from V and 1 base from J, the junction contained 9 bases not matched to a gene. Germline assignment: CDR1 SGHTA and CDR2 FQGNSA. CDR3 size: 17 residues. This CDR3 reads CASSYSEAGGRTDTQYF. In DNA form, the CDR3 reads TGTGCCAGCAGCTACAGCGAAGCGGGGGGCCGCACAGATACGCAGTATTTT.

The rearrangement links TRBV27 to TRBJ1-5; the D is unclear. The CDR3 is 14 residues long. The V gene's germline CDR1 is MNHEY and CDR2 SMNVEV (reference sequence). The germline V and J ends were trimmed by 5 bases and 1 base, with 9 bases remaining between them. The CDR3 nucleotides read TGTGCCAGCAGTCGAACGGGAAGCAATCAGCCCCAGCATTTT. Its protein product is CASSRTGSNQPQHF.

This clone was counted once. CDR3 amino acids: CASSTGNTEAFF. CDR3 bases: TGTGCCAGTAGTACAGGGAACACTGAAGCTTTCTTT. V is TRBV19 and J is TRBJ1-1; no clear D. V was cut by 4 bases and J by 1 base, with 4 bases left in between. Germline-derived CDR1 and CDR2 are LNHDA and SQIVND (reference sequence). The CDR3 consists of 12 residues.

This clone is a singleton in its sample. The chain joins TRBV6-5 to TRBJ1-1; a weak D match, TRBD1 (6 bases). Germline CDR1 and CDR2: MNHEY and SVGAGI. This CDR3 is built from 13 residues. V lost 7 bases and J lost 4, with 13 bases in between. The CDR3: CASTKGGGTEAFF. The CDR3 DNA follows: TGTGCCAGCACTAAGGGGGGGGGCACTGAAGCTTTCTTT.

This clone was seen a handful of times. The chain carries TRBV19 and TRBJ2-7; 8 bases are a match to TRBD2. The CDR3 extends over 15 amino acids. Germline trimming cut 1 base from V and 2 bases from J; bases unmatched to any gene: 4. Looked up from germline, CDR1 is LNHDA and CDR2 is SQIVND (reference sequence). The CDR3 reads CASSIVGAGAYEQYF. CDR3 coding DNA: TGTGCCAGTAGTATAGTAGGAGCGGGGGCCTACGAGCAGTACTTC.

The chain is built from TRBV12-5 and TRBJ1-1; TRBD1 is a possible D gene (6 bases). The CDR3 has 18 residues. Germline loops: CDR1 LGHNT, CDR2 FRNRAP. With 1 base removed from V and 0 bases from J, the gap between germline ends came to 18 bases. The CDR3 DNA is TGTGCTAGTGGTTTGGCATCGGGGGGCCCTTATGTGAACACTGAAGCTTTCTTT. Its protein is CASGLASGGPYVNTEAFF.

This sequence joins TRBV7-9 and TRBJ2-1; D is undetermined. The CDR3 length is 13 residues. Per the germline V gene, CDR1 is SEHNR and CDR2 is FQNEAQ (reference sequence). Trimming left V 1 base short and J 9 bases short, with 10 bases between. The CDR3 here is CASSLVSKPEQFF. The CDR3 coding sequence is TGTGCCAGCAGCTTAGTGTCTAAGCCTGAGCAGTTCTTC.

The V gene is TRBV4-1, the J gene TRBJ2-3, with 7 bases lining up with TRBD2. J gave up 1 base and V 4 bases, and 5 bases lay outside the gene matches. CDR1 MGHRA and CDR2 YSYEKL come from the germline V gene. The CDR3 contains 15 residues. In DNA, the CDR3 is TGCGCCAGCAGCCCTAGCGGCCGGGGCACAGATACGCAGTATTTT. Amino acids: CASSPSGRGTDTQYF.

The chain carries TRBV18 and TRBJ2-1, with D perhaps TRBD2 (6 bases). The germline V gene encodes CDR1 KGHSH and CDR2 LQKENI. The V and J ends lost 3 bases and 8 bases respectively, with 14 bases between them. CDR3 length: 14 residues. CDR3 sequence (DNA): TGTGCCAGCTCACCTACTAGCTTGGACCATGAGCAGTTCTTC. Its translation: CASSPTSLDHEQFF.

This sequence joins TRBV19 and TRBJ1-5; no reliable D call. Germline loops: CDR1 LNHDA, CDR2 SQIVND (reference sequence). CDR3 length: 16 residues. V lost 5 bases and J 2 bases, leaving 16 bases between the germline ends. CDR3 DNA: TGTGCCAGTAGTCTCGGTACGACAATCGGCAATCAGCCCCAGCATTTT. Protein: CASSLGTTIGNQPQHF.

The chain recombines TRBV19 with TRBJ2-4, with 9 bases fitting TRBD1. The V gene end was trimmed by 5 bases and the J gene end by 8 bases; junction bases not matched to a gene: 10. The CDR3 is 15 amino acids. Germline V gene lookup returns CDR1 LNHDA and CDR2 SQIVND (reference sequence). The CDR3 DNA follows: TGTGCCAGTAGTCCGGCGACAGGGGGTTATGACATTCAGTACTTC. Amino acids: CASSPATGGYDIQYF.

V is TRBV28 and J is TRBJ2-5; 14 bases fit TRBD2. CDR1 and CDR2 from the germline V gene are MDHEN and SYDVKM. This CDR3 is 14 amino acids long. Losses at the gene ends were 6 bases for V and 9 bases for J; bases not matched to a gene: 6. Written as DNA, the CDR3 is TGTGCCAGCAGGACTAGCGGGAGGGGGGGGGCCCAGTACTTC. It specifies CASRTSGRGGAQYF.

This chain links TRBV7-9 with TRBJ2-1; 9 bases match TRBD2. V trimming: 2 bases; J trimming: 7 bases; junction bases outside the gene matches: 6. Germline-derived CDR1 and CDR2 are SEHNR and FQNEAQ (reference sequence). CDR3 length: 15 amino acids. The CDR3 nucleotides read TGTGCCAGCAGCTTAAGCGGGGGGCTTCCAAATGAGCAGTTCTTC. Translation gives CASSLSGGLPNEQFF.

The chain recombines TRBV19 with TRBJ1-1; D possibly corresponds to TRBD1 (5 bases). CDR3 size: 15 residues. The germline gives CDR1 LNHDA, CDR2 SQIVND (reference sequence). Trimming shortened V by 7 bases and J by 5 bases, and 20 bases separated the two germline ends. The CDR3, as DNA: TGTGCCAGTATCCGGGGGGTATTGTGGATTACTGAAGCTTTCTTT. It encodes CASIRGVLWITEAFF.

The chain links TRBV4-1 to TRBJ2-7; weak D call: TRBD2 (6 bases). The CDR3 runs 16 residues. The ends were cut back, 1 base at V and 7 bases at J, with 20 bases in the middle. CDR1 and CDR2 (germline): MGHRA, YSYEKL. CDR3 nucleotides: TGCGCCAGCAGCCAAGGGAGGGCGGGTTTGGGGGTAGAGCAGTACTTC. Its translation: CASSQGRAGLGVEQYF.

This chain links TRBV6-1 with TRBJ1-6; D possibly corresponds to TRBD1 (5 bases). Deletions cut 7 bases from V and 8 bases from J, with 18 bases between. The CDR3 sequence is 15 residues long. Germline CDR1 is MNHNS and CDR2 is SASEGT. The CDR3 DNA reads as TGTGCCAGCACCAGAGAGTGGGGGAGGGATTCACCCCTCCACTTT. It translates to CASTREWGRDSPLHF.

V and J are TRBV7-9 and TRBJ1-1; no clear D gene. The ends were cut back, 4 bases at V and 0 bases at J, with 18 bases in the middle. CDR1 is SEHNR and CDR2 is FQNEAQ in the germline V gene (reference sequence). This CDR3 has 17 residues. CDR3 residues: CASSSLKGGSMNTEAFF. In DNA, the CDR3 is TGTGCCAGCAGCTCTCTAAAGGGTGGGAGTATGAACACTGAAGCTTTCTTT.

The V gene is TRBV30, the J gene TRBJ1-4, with D unresolved. CDR3 size: 13 residues. Germline V CDR1 and CDR2: GTSNPN, SVGIG (reference sequence). With 4 bases removed from V and 8 bases from J, the gap between germline ends came to 14 bases. In DNA form, the CDR3 reads TGTGCCTGGACACTACGTCTCCGGGAAAAACTGTTTTTT. It is translated as CAWTLRLREKLFF.

In this sample, this clone turned up a few times. The chain couples TRBV10-3 to TRBJ2-7; 8 positions match TRBD1. This CDR3 spans 11 amino acids. Germline CDR1 and CDR2: ENHRY and SYGVKD. The ends lost 10 bases at V and 3 bases at J; junction bases unmatched: 2. Here the CDR3 reads CATTGGYEQYF. CDR3 bases: TGTGCCACCACAGGGGGCTACGAGCAGTACTTC.

The genes are TRBV10-3 and TRBJ2-7; 11 bases match TRBD2. Per germline, CDR1 ENHRY and CDR2 SYGVKD. The J segment lost 6 bases and the V segment lost 1 base, leaving 5 bases of the junction unmatched. This CDR3 is built from 15 residues. The CDR3 bases are TGTGCCATCAGTGAGTTAGCGGGGGGGCCAGTCGAGCAGTACTTC. It is translated as CAISELAGGPVEQYF.

The chain joins TRBV5-1 to TRBJ2-2; D may be TRBD2 (5 bases). V dropped 7 bases and J dropped 1 base, with 14 bases sitting between them. Germline CDR1 reads SGHRS; CDR2 reads YFSETQ. This CDR3 contains 15 residues. Here the CDR3 DNA reads TGCGCCAGCGGAAGACTATCTCAGAACACCGGGGAGCTGTTTTTT. Protein sequence: CASGRLSQNTGELFF.

The CDR3 region has the DNA TGTGCCAGCAGCGCCGACAGGGTGCTTCAGCCCCAGCATTTT. It specifies CASSADRVLQPQHF. The chain combines TRBV27 with TRBJ1-5; 7 nucleotides line up with TRBD1. V was pared by 6 bases and J by 6 bases, with 8 bases of the junction left unmatched. Germline-derived CDR1 and CDR2 are MNHEY and SMNVEV (reference sequence). The CDR3 has 14 amino acids.

The V gene is TRBV7-9, the J gene TRBJ1-1; no definite D call. The CDR3 is made up of 13 amino acids. Trimming removed 2 bases from V and 5 bases from J, with 9 bases in between. Germline V gene sequence: CDR1 SEHNR, CDR2 FQNEAQ (reference sequence). CDR3 loop: CASSLQVLTEAFF. Here the CDR3 DNA reads TGTGCCAGCAGCTTACAGGTTTTGACTGAAGCTTTCTTT.